These 26 T cell receptor beta chains share one sample of origin, sequenced in a study of blood T cell repertoires in COVID-19. Sequencing was performed with immunoSEQ multiplex PCR; in TCRdb, only in-frame clones are kept and a portion is missing. The profile shows roughly 34,000 clones, roughly nine tenths of them singletons. Specimen: peripheral blood. These receptors all stem from a man aged 55-75 years with active or convalescent COVID-19.

The V and J genes are TRBV5-4 and TRBJ2-1, with TRBD1 matching over 9 bases. With 0 bases clipped from V and 6 bases from J, the junction kept 16 bases outside the gene matches. Germline CDR1 and CDR2: SGHNT and YYREEE (reference sequence). CDR3 size: 19 residues. The CDR3 DNA reads TGTGCCAGCAGCTTGGCCTGGGACAGGGACGTAGTCCCAATCAATGAGCAGTTCTTC. Amino acids: CASSLAWDRDVVPINEQFF.

V usage is TRBV29-1 and J usage is TRBJ2-7; 8 bases align to TRBD1. The CDR3 sequence is 12 residues long. Germline values: CDR1 SQVTM, CDR2 ANQGSEA. Trimming took 7 bases from V and 1 from J; bases not matched to a gene: 3. Written as DNA, the CDR3 is TGCAGCGGCGGACAGGGATCCTACGAGCAGTACTTC. This encodes CSGGQGSYEQYF.

This chain connects TRBV2 to TRBJ1-4; D is unresolved. CDR1 and CDR2 (germline): SNHLY, FYNNEI. V lost 3 bases and J 0 bases, leaving 8 bases between the germline ends. The CDR3 contains 15 residues. CDR3 nucleotide sequence: TGTGCCAGCAGTGAGCCTAGCACAACTAATGAAAAACTGTTTTTT. It translates to CASSEPSTTNEKLFF.

The chain has TRBV14 and TRBJ1-4; 9 positions match TRBD1. Germline CDR1 is SGHDN and CDR2 is FVKESK. The trim removed 1 base at V and 7 bases at J, leaving 7 bases unmatched. This CDR3 has 16 residues. In DNA form, the CDR3 reads TGTGCCAGCAGCCAAGCGGGGGACAGGGCAAGTGAAAAACTGTTTTTT. It codes for CASSQAGDRASEKLFF.

The chain is built from TRBV3-1 (or the pseudogene TRBV3-2) and TRBJ1-2, with 7 bases that match TRBD1. Unmatched junction bases numbered 15, after V lost 3 bases and J lost 8 bases. Per germline, CDR1 LGHDT and CDR2 YNNKEL (reference sequence). The CDR3 has 16 amino acids. CDR3 DNA: TGTGCCAGCAGCCAGGGCTACGACAGGGCCCAGTCCGGCTACACCTTC. It specifies CASSQGYDRAQSGYTF.

The chain uses TRBV12-3 or TRBV12-4 and TRBJ2-3, with D perhaps TRBD2 (7 bases). Trimming cost V 9 bases and J 3 bases, with 13 bases left between them. CDR3 length equals 13 residues. The CDR3 reads CASLRGRTDTQYF. The CDR3 bases are TGTGCCAGTTTGCGGGGGCGAACAGATACGCAGTATTTT.

Regarding this clone: A read error may produce the germline difference seen at one junction end. This sequence joins TRBV18 and TRBJ1-1, with D unclear. The CDR3 covers 12 residues. Germline CDR1 reads KGHSH; CDR2 reads LQKENI. The CDR3 nucleotides read TGTGCCAGCTCACCATATAACAATGAAGCTTTCTTT. It codes for CASSPYNNEAFF.

J is TRBJ1-6 and V is TRBV28; tentative D call: TRBD1 (6 bases). The CDR3 runs to 15 residues. Germline assignment: CDR1 MDHEN and CDR2 SYDVKM. Trimming took off 5 bases at V and 7 bases at J, with 15 bases between the two ends. The CDR3 reads CASSPLGAQNSPLHF. As DNA, the CDR3 is TGTGCCAGCAGTCCTTTGGGGGCCCAGAATTCACCCCTCCACTTT.

This chain connects TRBV2 to TRBJ1-2, with D perhaps matching TRBD1 (6 bases). This CDR3 spans 13 amino acids. Trimming stripped 2 bases from V and 8 bases from J, with 12 bases between. Germline V lookup: CDR1 SNHLY, CDR2 FYNNEI. The CDR3: CASSEQGSIGYTF. The CDR3 region has the DNA TGTGCCAGCAGTGAACAGGGGTCAATAGGCTACACCTTC. The whole variable domain, filled in from reference TRBV2 and TRBJ1-2, reads EPEVTQTPSHQVTQMGQEVILRCVPISNHLYFYWYRQILGQKVEFLVSFYNNEISEKSEIFDDQFSVERPDGSNFTLKIRSTKLEDSAMYFCASSEQGSIGYTFGSGTRLTVV.

This chain joins TRBV7-8 and TRBJ1-3; the D is unclear. Between the trimmed V and J ends, which lost 5 bases and 4 bases, there was a span of 15 bases. This CDR3 comprises 15 residues. The V gene's germline CDR1 is SGHVS and CDR2 FQNEAQ. The chain's CDR3 is CASSPYPTTGNTIYF. The CDR3 DNA sequence: TGTGCCAGCAGCCCATATCCGACAACGGGAAACACCATATATTTT.

Comments on this clone: The sample carries other DNA sequences with the same CDR3. The CDR3 loop is CASSLVAGDTEAFF. The DNA of the CDR3 is TGCGCCAGCAGCTTGGTAGCGGGAGACACTGAAGCTTTCTTT. The V gene is TRBV5-1, the J gene TRBJ1-1; no clear D. The CDR3 length is 14 residues. Germline CDR1 is SGHRS and CDR2 is YFSETQ. V lost 0 bases to trimming and J lost 3 bases, with 9 bases between them.

The chain employs TRBV5-1 and TRBJ2-3; 8 bases agree with TRBD1. This CDR3 spans 16 amino acids. Germline-derived CDR1 and CDR2 are SGHRS and YFSETQ. Trimming at V came to 4 bases and at J to 6 bases, leaving 13 bases not matched to a gene. The CDR3 reads CASSGGQGQPRDTQYF. DNA of the CDR3: TGCGCCAGCAGCGGTGGACAGGGCCAACCCAGGGATACGCAGTATTTT.

The rearrangement joins TRBV7-8 to TRBJ1-1; 9 bases are a match to TRBD1. CDR1 SGHVS and CDR2 FQNEAQ come from the germline V gene. With 4 bases clipped from V and 0 bases from J, the junction kept 3 bases outside the gene matches. CDR3 length equals 15 residues. The CDR3 DNA is TGTGCCAGCAGCTCCCGACAGGGGGTGAACACTGAAGCTTTCTTT. It codes for CASSSRQGVNTEAFF.

This chain uses TRBV10-3 with TRBJ1-6; the D gene is possibly TRBD1 (6 bases). The CDR3 loop spans 14 amino acids. V lost 0 bases and J 8 bases, leaving 8 bases between the germline ends. Germline V gene data show CDR1 as ENHRY and CDR2 as SYGVKD. Here the CDR3 DNA reads TGTGCCATCAGTGAGTCGGGGGCTGATTCACCCCTCCACTTT. Encoded protein: CAISESGADSPLHF.

The chain employs TRBV7-2 and TRBJ2-3; 8 positions agree with TRBD2. After removal of 1 base from V and 12 bases from J, the junction contained 15 bases not matched to a gene. The V gene's germline CDR1 is SGHTA and CDR2 FQGNSA. This CDR3 has 16 amino acids. The CDR3 DNA reads TGTGCCAGCAGCTTAGGGGGTGGGGCTAGCGGGTTCCAACAGTATTTT. Amino acids: CASSLGGGASGFQQYF. Together with reference TRBV7-2 and TRBJ2-3, the CDR3 gives the full variable domain: GAGVSQSPSNKVTEKGKDVELRCDPISGHTALYWYRQSLGQGLEFLIYFQGNSAPDKSGLPSDRFSAERTGGSVSTLTIQRTQQEDSAVYLCASSLGGGASGFQQYFGPGTRLTVL.

The chain employs TRBV5-4 and TRBJ1-3; maybe TRBD1 (6 bases). CDR3 length: 15 residues. The V gene lost 1 base and the J gene lost 4 bases, with 12 bases spanning the gap. Germline values: CDR1 SGHNT, CDR2 YYREEE (reference sequence). The CDR3 DNA reads TGTGCCAGCAGCTTGTCTACAGGGAGAGGAAACACCATATATTTT. Protein: CASSLSTGRGNTIYF.

J is TRBJ1-1 and V is TRBV15; D is unclear. The CDR3 totals 15 residues. The V gene lost 1 base and the J gene lost 1 base, with 10 bases spanning the gap. Germline-derived CDR1 and CDR2 are LNHNV and YYDKDF (reference sequence). The CDR3 loop is CATSRVIAGNTEAFF. The CDR3 DNA sequence: TGTGCCACCAGCAGAGTCATCGCGGGGAACACTGAAGCTTTCTTT.

The J gene is TRBJ2-1, the V gene TRBV29-1; D may be TRBD1 (7 bases). The CDR3 sequence is 14 residues long. CDR1 and CDR2 (germline): SQVTM, ANQGSEA. Trimming cost V 7 bases and J 6 bases, with 19 bases left between them. The CDR3 DNA is TGCAGCGGTGCCCGCTGGCAGGGGGGCAATGAGCAGTTCTTC. The encoded protein is CSGARWQGGNEQFF.

The chain links TRBV28 to TRBJ2-5; TRBD1 might be the D (5 bases). CDR3 length: 12 amino acids. With 6 bases removed from V and 3 bases from J, the gap between germline ends came to 8 bases. CDR1 is MDHEN, CDR2 SYDVKM, per germline. The CDR3 DNA reads as TGTGCCAGCAGGGCAGGGAAAGAGACCCAGTACTTC. It codes for CASRAGKETQYF.

This chain links TRBV9 with TRBJ1-1, with 9 bases matching TRBD1. Germline V gives CDR1 SGDLS, CDR2 YYNGEE. The CDR3 has 14 residues. Unmatched junction bases numbered 3, after V lost 3 bases and J lost 3 bases. The CDR3 DNA reads as TGTGCCAGCAGCGACGGGACAGGGTACACTGAAGCTTTCTTT. Protein: CASSDGTGYTEAFF.

V gene TRBV6-4 combines with J gene TRBJ2-1; TRBD2 matches 8 bases. CDR3 size: 16 residues. After removal of 3 bases from V and 4 bases from J, the junction contained 8 bases not matched to a gene. CDR1 and CDR2 from the germline V gene are MRHNA and SNTAGT. CDR3 nucleotides: TGTGCCAGCAGTGAGCTCGGGGGGGCCTTGTACAATGAGCAGTTCTTC. The encoded protein is CASSELGGALYNEQFF.

The chain couples TRBV10-3 to TRBJ1-4; TRBD1 agrees at 7 bases. Germline CDR1 is ENHRY and CDR2 is SYGVKD. The CDR3 is 16 residues long. The junction had 10 bases not matched to a gene; V was cut back by 5 bases and J by 4 bases. Here the CDR3 DNA reads TGTGCCATCAGTCGCTCCCGGACAGGTGATAATGAAAAACTGTTTTTT. Translating gives CAISRSRTGDNEKLFF.

The CDR3 nucleotides read TGTGCCAGCAGCCCGTTGGGGCAGGGGATGGATTATGGCTACACCTTC. It translates to CASSPLGQGMDYGYTF. The V gene is TRBV11-3, the J gene TRBJ1-2, with a tentative D call TRBD1 (6 bases). The CDR3 is made up of 16 amino acids. The V end was cut by 5 bases, the J end by 5 bases, with 21 bases between. Germline V CDR1 and CDR2: SGHNT, YENEEA.

The V and J genes are TRBV3-1 (or the pseudogene TRBV3-2) and TRBJ1-4; 7 nucleotides align to TRBD1. The CDR3 contains 13 residues. Trimming took 6 bases from V and 11 from J; bases not matched to a gene: 9. Germline values: CDR1 LGHDT, CDR2 YNNKEL (reference sequence). The CDR3 DNA reads TGTGCCAGCAGGCCCACGGGACAGTTTAAACTGTTTTTT. Its protein is CASRPTGQFKLFF.

The rearrangement uses TRBV6-5 and TRBJ1-1, with D possibly being TRBD1 (5 bases). The CDR3 has 13 amino acids. The V gene's germline CDR1 is MNHEY and CDR2 SVGAGI. The V gene lost 5 bases and the J gene lost 0 bases, with 7 bases spanning the gap. The chain's CDR3 is CASSLQVNTEAFF. CDR3 DNA sequence: TGTGCCAGCAGTCTACAGGTGAACACTGAAGCTTTCTTT.

The rearrangement joins TRBV6-2 or TRBV6-3 to TRBJ2-7; D may be TRBD1 (6 bases). The CDR3 contains 15 residues. Germline lookup yields CDR1 MNHEY and CDR2 SVGEGT. Trimming cost V 5 bases and J 5 bases, with 19 bases left between them. CDR3 sequence (DNA): TGTGCCAGCAGTGAGGACAGCCATCCTACCCACGAGCAGTACTTC. The encoded protein is CASSEDSHPTHEQYF.